The following is a T cell receptor (beta chain) sequence with its context. This sample was taken from a study of blood T cell repertoires in COVID-19. This table comes from immunoSEQ multiplex PCR, and its TCRdb copy is limited to in-frame clones, with some not included. The table records around 50,000 clones, approximately 82% of them present only once. V lost 0 bases and J 0 bases, leaving 14 bases between the germline ends. This CDR3 is built from 17 residues. The germline CDR1 and CDR2 sequences are SGHRS and YFSETQ. Sequenced material: peripheral blood. V gene TRBV5-1 combines with J gene TRBJ2-3, with D maybe TRBD1 (6 bases). The origin of this receptor is a woman older than 75 with acute or convalescent COVID-19. The CDR3 protein is CASSLEDSNLSTDTQYF. CDR3 DNA: TGCGCCAGCAGCTTGGAGGACAGCAATTTAAGCACAGATACGCAGTATTTT.